The T cell receptor beta chain under discussion was sequenced for a study of cytomegalovirus exposure and HLA in healthy donors. This clone was picked up a small number of times. What it binds is unknown. Sequenced by immunoSEQ multiplex PCR; TCRdb stores in-frame clones only, minus some. The sample lists 55,000 to 70,000 clones, roughly nine tenths occurring once. The study's findings and limits: Confirmation in vitro established that three CMV-associated chains were specific for CMV antigens.

In germline, CDR1 is SGHAT, CDR2 FQNNGV. With V trimmed by 4 bases and J by 0 bases, 12 bases remained unmatched. This CDR3 has 18 residues. The source of this sequence is a man aged 18 to 29 in good health and CMV-seronegative. The specimen was PBMCs. The V call is TRBV11-2, the J call TRBJ2-1, with 7 bases aligning to TRBD2. The CDR3 DNA follows: TGTGCCAGCAGCTCAGGTGGGGCGGGAGAGAGCTCCTACAATGAGCAGTTCTTC. Protein: CASSSGGAGESSYNEQFF.